The clone carrying this TCR beta chain was found a few times. It may be a read error: a sequence one base away is much more abundant. The data are from a study of kidney transplant recipient with SARS-CoV-2 infection. TCRdb called the reads again in MiXCR, with one record for every CDR3 protein. The data hold roughly 230,000 distinct CDR3 sequences, with 29% observed a single time. This CDR3 is 13 amino acids long. Germline lookup yields CDR1 SGDLS and CDR2 YYNGEE. The source of this sequence is a male patient aged 25-45 years who had COVID-19 and was a kidney transplant recipient. Some T cells may trace back to the graft donor. Specimen: a blood sample, collected at baseline and between days 110 and 120 from a kidney transplant recipient. V is TRBV9 and J is TRBJ1-1, with D uncertain. CDR3 DNA: TGTGCCGGCAGCGTAAGCGTGAACACTGAAGCTTTCTTT. It encodes CAGSVSVNTEAFF.